The clone carrying this T cell receptor beta chain was found once. Sequenced by immunoSEQ multiplex PCR; TCRdb stores in-frame clones only, minus some. The top ten clones hold roughly 68% of a sample with approximately 12,000 clones, more than 80% of them seen once. This sample stems from a study of OX40 agonist ivuxolimab in advanced cancers. Study overall: Ivuxolimab, an antibody that agonizes OX40 (CD134), was administered to the patients.

The germline V gene encodes CDR1 MGHDK and CDR2 SYGVNS. The ends were cut back, 7 bases at V and 2 bases at J, with 24 bases in the middle. The CDR3 sequence is 17 residues long. V and J are TRBV25-1 and TRBJ2-7; D perhaps matches TRBD2 (5 bases). The origin of this receptor is an adult with an advanced solid tumor such as melanoma, head and neck, liver or kidney cancer. The source was CD4+ or CD8+ T cells sorted from blood, collected in a trial of the OX40 agonist ivuxolimab. Here the CDR3 reads CASTGFTEDLKTYEQYF. CDR3 coding DNA: TGTGCCAGCACGGGGTTTACAGAAGACTTAAAAACCTACGAGCAGTACTTC.